Each of the 8 T cell receptor beta chains below was sequenced from the same sample in a study of cytotoxic CD8 clonotypes in ibrutinib-treated CLL. Repertoires were generated with immunoSEQ multiplex PCR, while TCRdb's copy carries only in-frame clones and drops some. Of over 200,000 clones in the sample, roughly 79% were seen once. This sample comprised PBMCs, obtained after 12 months of ibrutinib treatment. The receptor source for this set is a human donor with chronic lymphocytic leukemia.

The V gene is TRBV27, the J gene TRBJ2-7; D is perhaps TRBD2 (6 bases). The germline CDR1 and CDR2 sequences are MNHEY and SMNVEV (reference sequence). This CDR3 contains 15 residues. V was shortened by 7 bases and J by 5 bases, with 21 bases between the two germline ends. The chain's CDR3 is CASTSLFGGVHEQYF. The CDR3 DNA follows: TGTGCCAGCACGAGTTTATTCGGCGGGGTCCACGAGCAGTACTTC.

In this sample, this clone turned up once. CDR3: CASSQNRRGYEQYF. The CDR3 DNA reads TGTGCCAGCAGCCAAAACAGGAGGGGCTACGAGCAGTACTTC. The V and J genes are TRBV2 and TRBJ2-7; D is possibly TRBD2 (6 bases). Trimming pared 6 bases from V and 3 bases from J, leaving 15 bases between. The germline V gene encodes CDR1 SNHLY and CDR2 FYNNEI. This CDR3 is built from 14 residues.

This rearrangement joins TRBV5-4 to TRBJ2-5, with a tentative D call TRBD1 (7 bases). The CDR3 is 17 residues long. Trimming cost V 1 base and J 4 bases, with 20 bases left between them. In germline, CDR1 is SGHNT, CDR2 YYREEE (reference sequence). The CDR3 DNA sequence: TGTGCCAGCAGCTTGCTAGGAGGGGGCGCGCAACGAGAGACCCAGTACTTC. This translates into CASSLLGGGAQRETQYF.

The rearrangement links TRBV15 to TRBJ1-5; TRBD1 might be the D (6 bases). Trimming cost V 1 base and J 1 base, with 11 bases left between them. The CDR3 extends over 16 amino acids. In germline, CDR1 is LNHNV, CDR2 YYDKDF (reference sequence). The CDR3: CATSRAQGTSNQPQHF. CDR3 sequence (DNA): TGTGCCACCAGCAGAGCTCAGGGGACAAGCAATCAGCCCCAGCATTTT.

V and J are TRBV23-1 and TRBJ2-3, with a weak D call TRBD1 (5 bases). TRBV23-1 is an open reading frame whose function is uncertain. The CDR3 is 16 amino acids. Trimming shortened V by 2 bases and J by 1 base, and 13 bases separated the two germline ends. Here the CDR3 reads CASSQRRDRGTDTQYF. The CDR3 DNA reads as TGCGCCAGCAGTCAAAGACGCGACAGAGGCACAGATACGCAGTATTTT.

This sequence joins TRBV12-5 and TRBJ2-7; the D is unclear. CDR1 LGHNT and CDR2 FRNRAP come from the germline V gene. Trimming shortened V by 1 base and J by 3 bases, and 4 bases separated the two germline ends. CDR3 length equals 12 residues. CDR3: CASGLDNYEQYF. For the CDR3, the DNA is TGTGCTAGTGGTTTGGATAACTACGAGCAGTACTTC.

The J gene is TRBJ1-2, the V gene TRBV7-3; tentatively, D is TRBD1 (5 bases). The CDR3 totals 15 residues. Germline loops: CDR1 SGHTA, CDR2 FQGTGA. V shed 5 bases and J shed 8 bases, with 21 bases lying between them. CDR3 in DNA: TGTGCCAGCAGCCCAAACCCGCGGGAGGAGGGGGGCTACACCTTC. This codes for CASSPNPREEGGYTF.

This clone has more than one count but fewer than ten. The chain employs TRBV10-3 and TRBJ2-7, with D possibly called TRBD1 or TRBD2 (5 bases each). V was trimmed by 6 bases and J by 4 bases, leaving 13 bases between them. The CDR3 runs 13 residues. Germline V gives CDR1 ENHRY, CDR2 SYGVKD. In DNA, the CDR3 is TGTGCCATCAGGGTTGGGGGTGATTACGAGCAGTACTTC. This gives the protein CAIRVGGDYEQYF.